The 21 T cell receptor beta chains below come from one sample, sequenced in a study of regulatory T cells in long-lasting Graves disease. Assembly of TCR beta libraries relied on iRepertoire HTBI primers together with Arm-PCR of CDR3 regions. One entry per CDR3 protein results from TCRdb running MiXCR on the multiplex PCR reads. Among about 530,000 distinct CDR3 sequences listed, about 16% were seen once. The time point here: newly diagnosed GD, antithyroid drugs for less than 3 months. PBMC-derived RNA was used for the TCR library. These records were also assigned to another study, of T cells in Graves' hyperthyroidism and ophthalmopathy.

The source was peripheral blood mononuclear cells (PBMCs), collected at new diagnosis, from a patient treated with antithyroid drugs. The receptors shown here come from a woman aged 40 to 65 with Graves disease.

This clonotype was recorded a few times. This chain uses TRBV12-5 with TRBJ1-2; D is undetermined. Germline CDR1 is LGHNT and CDR2 is FRNRAP. This CDR3 has 14 amino acids. V was clipped by 4 bases and J by 6 bases, with 15 bases between them. The CDR3 coding sequence is TGTGCTAGTGGTTGGCCAAAAGGAGGCGATGGCTACACCTTC. This codes for CASGWPKGGDGYTF. Full variable domain (outside the CDR3, taken from reference TRBV12-5 and TRBJ1-2): DARVTQTPRHKVTEMGQEVTMRCQPILGHNTVFWYRQTMMQGLELLAYFRNRAPLDDSGMPKDRFSAEMPDATLATLKIQPSEPRDSAVYFCASGWPKGGDGYTFGSGTRLTVV.

At least ten counts were recorded for this clonotype. CDR3: CSARQGSSTDTQYF. The CDR3 DNA reads as TGCAGTGCTCGACAGGGGAGCAGCACAGATACGCAGTATTTT. The V and J genes are TRBV20-1 and TRBJ2-3; TRBD1 matches at 8 bases. CDR1 DFQATT and CDR2 SNEGSKA come from the germline V gene (reference sequence). This CDR3 is built from 14 residues. J gave up 0 bases and V 5 bases, and 4 bases lay outside the gene matches.

Only a few counts were recorded for this clonotype. The rearrangement links TRBV2 to TRBJ1-4, with D possibly being TRBD1 (6 bases). Trimming took off 6 bases at V and 7 bases at J, with 18 bases between the two ends. This CDR3 has 15 residues. Looked up from germline, CDR1 is SNHLY and CDR2 is FYNNEI. DNA of the CDR3: TGTGCCAGCAGCCAAGAAACAGGGCTGGGTGAAAAACTGTTTTTT. Residues: CASSQETGLGEKLFF. Complete variable domain (other parts from reference TRBV2 and TRBJ1-4): EPEVTQTPSHQVTQMGQEVILRCVPISNHLYFYWYRQILGQKVEFLVSFYNNEISEKSEIFDDQFSVERPDGSNFTLKIRSTKLEDSAMYFCASSQETGLGEKLFFGSGTQLSVL.

This clonotype was seen a few times. J is TRBJ1-5 and V is TRBV6-1; D gene unclear. Trimming stripped 5 bases from V and 0 bases from J, with 17 bases between. CDR1 is MNHNS, CDR2 SASEGT, per germline. The CDR3 has 17 residues. The CDR3 DNA reads as TGTGCCAGCAGTCATCTCGGGAGTCTCAGTAGCAATCAGCCCCAGCATTTT. Translating gives CASSHLGSLSSNQPQHF.

Ten or more counts support this clonotype. The chain links TRBV7-8 to TRBJ2-3, with a possible D match to TRBD2 (7 bases). Trimming stripped 6 bases from V and 6 bases from J, with 31 bases between. This CDR3 comprises 19 residues. Looked up from germline, CDR1 is SGHVS and CDR2 is FQNEAQ. The CDR3 DNA sequence: TGTGCCAGCAGATCCCCCCGTCGCGGGGGCCGGAGGAGTTTGGATACGCAGTATTTT. Protein: CASRSPRRGGRRSLDTQYF. The full variable domain, with the rest looked up from reference TRBV7-8 and TRBJ2-3, is GAGVSQSPRYKVAKRGQDVALRCDPISGHVSLFWYQQALGQGPEFLTYFQNEAQLDKSGLPSDRFFAERPEGSVSTLKIQRTQQEDSAVYLCASRSPRRGGRRSLDTQYFGPGTRLTVL.

The rearrangement joins TRBV5-5 to TRBJ2-1, with TRBD2 identical over 10 bases. There are 15 residues in the CDR3. Germline V gives CDR1 SGHKS, CDR2 YYEKEE (reference sequence). V shed 2 bases, J shed 3 bases, and the junction held 2 bases outside the gene matches. CDR3 nucleotide sequence: TGTGCCAGCAGCTTAGCGGGGGGGAACTACAATGAGCAGTTCTTC. It specifies CASSLAGGNYNEQFF.

V gene TRBV6-2 or TRBV6-3 combines with J gene TRBJ1-5; tentatively, D is TRBD1 (6 bases). CDR1 MNHEY and CDR2 SVGEGT come from the germline V gene. Deletions cut 5 bases from V and 2 bases from J, with 16 bases between. The CDR3 covers 16 residues. The CDR3 nucleotides read TGTGCCAGCAGTCCACAGGGTTTGGGTGGCAATCAGCCCCAGCATTTT. This encodes CASSPQGLGGNQPQHF.

At least ten counts were recorded for this clonotype. This chain joins TRBV11-2 and TRBJ2-1; D is unclear. Germline V CDR1 and CDR2: SGHAT, FQNNGV. Trimming left V 3 bases short and J 9 bases short, with 9 bases between. CDR3 length: 12 amino acids. The DNA for the CDR3 is TGTGCCAGCAGCTTTCAGCCCAGTGAGCAGTTCTTC. It specifies CASSFQPSEQFF.

The chain links TRBV28 to TRBJ1-5; the D gene is possibly TRBD1 (5 bases). Trimming shortened V by 8 bases and J by 3 bases, and 17 bases separated the two germline ends. Germline lookup yields CDR1 MDHEN and CDR2 SYDVKM. The CDR3 spans 15 residues. CDR3 DNA: TGTGCCAGCGAGGGGCCGGCTGGGGCCAATCAGCCCCAGCATTTT. It yields the protein CASEGPAGANQPQHF.

This clonotype came up a few times. V is TRBV13 and J is TRBJ2-2, with TRBD2 matching 7 bases. This CDR3 region has 16 residues. The germline V gene encodes CDR1 PRHDT and CDR2 FYEKMQ (reference sequence). The V gene end was trimmed by 8 bases and the J gene end by 0 bases; junction bases not matched to a gene: 9. CDR3 loop: CASSSPGGANTGELFF. The CDR3 DNA follows: TGTGCCAGCTCCTCACCTGGGGGGGCGAACACCGGGGAGCTGTTTTTT.

This clonotype was detected many times. The chain recombines TRBV11-2 with TRBJ2-1, with 8 positions matching TRBD2. Germline V gene sequence: CDR1 SGHAT, CDR2 FQNNGV. Trimming at V came to 2 bases and at J to 3 bases, leaving 9 bases not matched to a gene. The CDR3 has 17 residues. CDR3 residues: CASSLYNSGDYYNEQFF. The CDR3 DNA reads TGTGCCAGCAGCTTATATAATAGCGGGGACTACTACAATGAGCAGTTCTTC. The complete variable domain, with remaining parts taken from reference TRBV11-2 and TRBJ2-1, reads EAGVAQSPRYKIIEKRQSVAFWCNPISGHATLYWYQQILGQGPKLLIQFQNNGVVDDSQLPKDRFSAERLKGVDSTLKIQPAKLEDSAVYLCASSLYNSGDYYNEQFFGPGTRLTVL.

Notes on this clonotype: This could be a read error, since a much larger clone is one nucleotide away. The gene calls are TRBV12-3 or TRBV12-4 and TRBJ2-5; tentative D call: TRBD1 (7 bases). Trimming pared 5 bases from V and 9 bases from J, leaving 19 bases between. This CDR3 contains 14 residues. CDR3 in amino acids: CASSLDRAGEAQYF. Here the CDR3 DNA reads TGTGCCAGCAGTCTAGACAGGGCCGGGGAGGCCCAGTACTTC.

The J gene is TRBJ1-3, the V gene TRBV27; 7 bases match TRBD1. J was trimmed by 0 bases and V by 6 bases; bases with no gene match: 5. This CDR3 contains 15 residues. Germline lookup yields CDR1 MNHEY and CDR2 SMNVEV (reference sequence). The CDR3 here is CASRRTGDSGNTIYF. The DNA of the CDR3 is TGTGCCAGCAGACGTACAGGGGACTCTGGAAACACCATATATTTT.

This clonotype has at least ten counts. This chain links TRBV12-3 or TRBV12-4 with TRBJ1-1; D gene unclear. The CDR3 is 12 residues long. Trimming removed 6 bases from V and 3 bases from J, with 8 bases in between. CDR3 in amino acids: CASSVRYTEAFF. The CDR3 coding sequence is TGTGCCAGCAGCGTGCGGTACACTGAAGCTTTCTTT.

The CDR3 here is CASSQDPYSPLHF. CDR3 DNA: TGTGCCAGCAGTCAGGACCCCTATTCACCCCTCCACTTT. This chain joins TRBV2 and TRBJ1-6; D not certain. The CDR3 consists of 13 residues. The V and J ends lost 5 bases and 8 bases respectively, with 10 bases between them. Per the germline V gene, CDR1 is SNHLY and CDR2 is FYNNEI. The full variable domain, its missing parts supplied by reference TRBV2 and TRBJ1-6, is EPEVTQTPSHQVTQMGQEVILRCVPISNHLYFYWYRQILGQKVEFLVSFYNNEISEKSEIFDDQFSVERPDGSNFTLKIRSTKLEDSAMYFCASSQDPYSPLHFGNGTRLTVT.

This clonotype was detected many times. The V gene is TRBV2, the J gene TRBJ2-3; TRBD1 matches at 7 bases. Germline-derived CDR1 and CDR2 are SNHLY and FYNNEI. V lost 7 bases and J lost 0; bases outside the gene matches: 10. This CDR3 region has 16 residues. The CDR3 nucleotides are TGTGCCAGCACCCAGGCAAGACAGGGTAGCACAGATACGCAGTATTTT. This translates into CASTQARQGSTDTQYF.

This clonotype was counted a few times. V usage is TRBV5-1 and J usage is TRBJ2-3; D gene ambiguous. Germline V gene sequence: CDR1 SGHRS, CDR2 YFSETQ. Trimming took off 0 bases at V and 2 bases at J, with 10 bases between the two ends. The CDR3 extends over 15 amino acids. The CDR3 protein is CASSLEGSHTDTQYF. Here the CDR3 DNA reads TGCGCCAGCAGCTTGGAGGGCAGCCACACAGATACGCAGTATTTT. Together with reference TRBV5-1 and TRBJ2-3, the CDR3 gives the full variable domain: KAGVTQTPRYLIKTRGQQVTLSCSPISGHRSVSWYQQTPGQGLQFLFEYFSETQRNKGNFPGRFSGRQFSNSRSEMNVSTLELGDSALYLCASSLEGSHTDTQYFGPGTRLTVL.

This clonotype was detected only a few times. The gene calls are TRBV7-2 and TRBJ1-3, with no clear D. The CDR3 loop spans 16 amino acids. Germline assignment: CDR1 SGHTA and CDR2 FQGNSA. V was pared by 4 bases and J by 0 bases, with 13 bases between. The CDR3 bases are TGTGCCAGCAGCTACGAGAGGGCTATCTCTGGAAACACCATATATTTT. Translating it yields CASSYERAISGNTIYF.

This clonotype was detected a few times. V and J are TRBV30 and TRBJ2-1, with TRBD2 identical over 9 bases. Looked up from germline, CDR1 is GTSNPN and CDR2 is SVGIG (reference sequence). Trimming took 0 bases from V and 8 from J; bases not matched to a gene: 17. This CDR3 has 18 residues. Here the CDR3 DNA reads TGTGCCTGGAGTGTACTCCGGTGGCGGGGGGGCCGCTGGTATGAGCAGTTCTTC. It translates to CAWSVLRWRGGRWYEQFF.

There are many counts of this clonotype. This chain connects TRBV2 to TRBJ2-1; perhaps D is TRBD1 or TRBD2 (5 bases each). V was pared by 4 bases and J by 9 bases, with 10 bases between. The germline gives CDR1 SNHLY, CDR2 FYNNEI. The CDR3 is 12 amino acids. The CDR3: CASSVGVLEQFF. In nucleotides, the CDR3 is TGTGCCAGCAGTGTGGGGGTCCTTGAGCAGTTCTTC.

This clonotype was observed at least ten times. V usage is TRBV30 and J usage is TRBJ1-3, with D possibly matching TRBD1 (5 bases). V gave up 3 bases and J gave up 0 bases, with 6 bases separating them. The CDR3 contains 13 residues. The V gene's germline CDR1 is GTSNPN and CDR2 SVGIG (reference sequence). The DNA for the CDR3 is TGTGCCTGGAGCAGGGACTCTGGAAACACCATATATTTT. This encodes CAWSRDSGNTIYF.